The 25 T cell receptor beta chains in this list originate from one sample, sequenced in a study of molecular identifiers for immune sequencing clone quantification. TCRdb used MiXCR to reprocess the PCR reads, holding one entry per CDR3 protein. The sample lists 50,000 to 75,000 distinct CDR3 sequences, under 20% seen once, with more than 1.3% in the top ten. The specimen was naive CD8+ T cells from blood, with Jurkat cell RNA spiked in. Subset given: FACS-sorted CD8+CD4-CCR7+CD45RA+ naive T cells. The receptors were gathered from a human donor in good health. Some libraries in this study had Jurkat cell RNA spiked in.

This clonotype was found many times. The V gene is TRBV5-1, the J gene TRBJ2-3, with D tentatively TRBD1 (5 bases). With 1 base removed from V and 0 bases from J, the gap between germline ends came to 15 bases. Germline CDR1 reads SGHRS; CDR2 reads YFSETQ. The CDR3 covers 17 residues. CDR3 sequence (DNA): TGCGCCAGCAGCTTGTCGTGGGGCCAAGCTAGCACAGATACGCAGTATTTT. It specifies CASSLSWGQASTDTQYF.

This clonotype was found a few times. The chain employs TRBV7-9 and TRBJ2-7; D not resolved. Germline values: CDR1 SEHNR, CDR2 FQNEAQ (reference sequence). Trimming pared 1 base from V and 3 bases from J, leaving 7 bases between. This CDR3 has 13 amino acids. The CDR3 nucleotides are TGTGCCAGCAGCTTAGAGATGAGCTACGAGCAGTACTTC. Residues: CASSLEMSYEQYF.

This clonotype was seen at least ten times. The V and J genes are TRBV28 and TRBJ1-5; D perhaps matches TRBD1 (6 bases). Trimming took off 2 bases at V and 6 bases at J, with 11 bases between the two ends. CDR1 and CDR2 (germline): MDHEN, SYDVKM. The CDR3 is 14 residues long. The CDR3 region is CASSLGQGSQPQHF. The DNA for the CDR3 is TGTGCCAGCAGTTTAGGGCAGGGGAGTCAGCCCCAGCATTTT. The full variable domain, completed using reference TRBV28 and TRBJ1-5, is DVKVTQSSRYLVKRTGEKVFLECVQDMDHENMFWYRQDPGLGLRLIYFSYDVKMKEKGDIPEGYSVSREKKERFSLILESASTNQTSMYLCASSLGQGSQPQHFGDGTRLSIL.

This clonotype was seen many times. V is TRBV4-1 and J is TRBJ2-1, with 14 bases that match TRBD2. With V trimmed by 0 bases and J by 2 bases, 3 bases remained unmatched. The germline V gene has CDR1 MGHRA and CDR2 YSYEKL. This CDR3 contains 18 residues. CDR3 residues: CASSQEGTSGSAYNEQFF. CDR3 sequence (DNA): TGCGCCAGCAGCCAAGAAGGGACTAGCGGGAGCGCCTACAATGAGCAGTTCTTC.

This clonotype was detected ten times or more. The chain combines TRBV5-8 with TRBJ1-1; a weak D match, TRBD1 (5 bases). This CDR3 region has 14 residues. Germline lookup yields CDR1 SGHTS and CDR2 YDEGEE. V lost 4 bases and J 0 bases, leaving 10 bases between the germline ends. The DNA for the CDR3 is TGTGCCAGCAGCCCGGGGCTTATGAACACTGAAGCTTTCTTT. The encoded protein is CASSPGLMNTEAFF.

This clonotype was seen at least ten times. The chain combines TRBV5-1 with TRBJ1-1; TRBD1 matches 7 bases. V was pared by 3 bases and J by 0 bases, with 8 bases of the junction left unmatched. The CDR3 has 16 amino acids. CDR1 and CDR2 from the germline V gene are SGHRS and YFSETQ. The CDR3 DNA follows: TGCGCCAGCAGCTCCGGACAGGCTGTCATGAACACTGAAGCTTTCTTT. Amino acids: CASSSGQAVMNTEAFF. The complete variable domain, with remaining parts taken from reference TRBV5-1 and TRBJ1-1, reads KAGVTQTPRYLIKTRGQQVTLSCSPISGHRSVSWYQQTPGQGLQFLFEYFSETQRNKGNFPGRFSGRQFSNSRSEMNVSTLELGDSALYLCASSSGQAVMNTEAFFGQGTRLTVV.

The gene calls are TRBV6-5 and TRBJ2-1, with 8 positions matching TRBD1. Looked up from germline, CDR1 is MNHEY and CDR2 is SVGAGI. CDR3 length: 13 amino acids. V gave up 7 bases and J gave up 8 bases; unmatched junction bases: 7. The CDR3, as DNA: TGTGCCAGCATTCGAGCAGGGGGCGATGAGCAGTTCTTC. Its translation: CASIRAGGDEQFF.

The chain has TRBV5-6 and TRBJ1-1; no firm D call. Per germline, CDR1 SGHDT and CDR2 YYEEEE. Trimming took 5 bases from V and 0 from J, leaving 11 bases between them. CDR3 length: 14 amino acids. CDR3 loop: CASSLTTMNTEAFF. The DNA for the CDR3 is TGTGCCAGCAGTCTGACTACGATGAACACTGAAGCTTTCTTT.

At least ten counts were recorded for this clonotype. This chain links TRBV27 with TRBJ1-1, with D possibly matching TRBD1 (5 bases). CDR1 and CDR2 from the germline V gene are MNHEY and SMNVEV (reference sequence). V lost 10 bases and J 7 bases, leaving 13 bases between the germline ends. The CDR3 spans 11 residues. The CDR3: CATQGVGEAFF. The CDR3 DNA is TGTGCCACCCAAGGGGTAGGTGAAGCTTTCTTT.

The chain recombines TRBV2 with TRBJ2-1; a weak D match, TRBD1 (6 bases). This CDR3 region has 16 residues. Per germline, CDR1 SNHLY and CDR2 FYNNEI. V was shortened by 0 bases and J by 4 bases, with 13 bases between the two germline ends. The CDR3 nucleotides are TGTGCCAGCAGTGAAGCGCTGAGCAGGGGTTACAATGAGCAGTTCTTC. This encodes CASSEALSRGYNEQFF.

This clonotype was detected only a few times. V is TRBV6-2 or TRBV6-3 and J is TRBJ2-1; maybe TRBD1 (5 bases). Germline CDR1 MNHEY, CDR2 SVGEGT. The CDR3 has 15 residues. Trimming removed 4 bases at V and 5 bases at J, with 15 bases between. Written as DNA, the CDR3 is TGTGCCAGCAGTTTCGAAGGGGTCATTAACAATGAGCAGTTCTTC. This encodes CASSFEGVINNEQFF.

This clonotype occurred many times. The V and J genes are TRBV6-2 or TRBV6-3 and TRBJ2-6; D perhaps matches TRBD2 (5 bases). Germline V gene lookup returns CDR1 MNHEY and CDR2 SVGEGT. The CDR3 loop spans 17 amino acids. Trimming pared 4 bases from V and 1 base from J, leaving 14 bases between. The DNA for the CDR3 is TGTGCCAGCAGTTTATACGGGGAGTTATCTGGGGCCAACGTCCTGACTTTC. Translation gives CASSLYGELSGANVLTF.

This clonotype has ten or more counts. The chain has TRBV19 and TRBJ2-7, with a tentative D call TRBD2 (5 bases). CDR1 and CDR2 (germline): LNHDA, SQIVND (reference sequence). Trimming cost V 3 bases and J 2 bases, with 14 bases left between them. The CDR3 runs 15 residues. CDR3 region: CASSMILRAPYEQYF. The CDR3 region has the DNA TGTGCCAGTAGTATGATCTTGCGGGCCCCCTACGAGCAGTACTTC.

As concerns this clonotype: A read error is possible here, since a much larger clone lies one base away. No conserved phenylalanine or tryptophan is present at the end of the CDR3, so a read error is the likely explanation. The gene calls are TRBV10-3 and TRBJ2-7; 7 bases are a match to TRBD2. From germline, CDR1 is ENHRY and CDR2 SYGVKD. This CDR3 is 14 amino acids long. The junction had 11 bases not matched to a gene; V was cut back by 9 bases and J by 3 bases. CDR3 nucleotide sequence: TGTGCCATAAATGAGGCTAGCGGATTCTACGAGCAGTACATC. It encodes CAINEASGFYEQYI.

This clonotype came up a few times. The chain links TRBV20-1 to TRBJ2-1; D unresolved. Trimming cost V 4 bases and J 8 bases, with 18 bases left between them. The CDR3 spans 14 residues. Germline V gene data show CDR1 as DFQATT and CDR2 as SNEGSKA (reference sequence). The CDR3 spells CSATQDLAFDEQFF. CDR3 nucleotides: TGCAGTGCTACCCAGGACCTCGCTTTTGATGAGCAGTTCTTC.

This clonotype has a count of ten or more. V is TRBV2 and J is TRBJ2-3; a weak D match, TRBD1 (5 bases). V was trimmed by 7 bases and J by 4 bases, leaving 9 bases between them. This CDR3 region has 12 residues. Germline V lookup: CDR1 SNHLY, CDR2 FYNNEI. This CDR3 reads CASKGEPDTQYF. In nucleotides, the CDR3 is TGTGCCAGCAAAGGGGAACCAGATACGCAGTATTTT.

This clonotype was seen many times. The CDR3 reads CASRRGSPYYEQYF. Written as DNA, the CDR3 is TGTGCCAGCAGGAGGGGGAGTCCCTACTACGAGCAGTACTTC. This chain uses TRBV2 with TRBJ2-7, with D possibly TRBD1 on 6 matching bases. Trimming shortened V by 6 bases and J by 3 bases, and 15 bases separated the two germline ends. The CDR3 is made up of 14 amino acids. Per germline, CDR1 SNHLY and CDR2 FYNNEI.

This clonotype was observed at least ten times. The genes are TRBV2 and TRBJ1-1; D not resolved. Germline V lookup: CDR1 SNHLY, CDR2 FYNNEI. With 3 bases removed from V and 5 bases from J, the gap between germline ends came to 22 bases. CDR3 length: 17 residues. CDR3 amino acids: CASSDPVDRASETEAFF. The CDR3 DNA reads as TGTGCCAGCAGTGATCCCGTTGATAGGGCCTCGGAGACTGAAGCTTTCTTT.

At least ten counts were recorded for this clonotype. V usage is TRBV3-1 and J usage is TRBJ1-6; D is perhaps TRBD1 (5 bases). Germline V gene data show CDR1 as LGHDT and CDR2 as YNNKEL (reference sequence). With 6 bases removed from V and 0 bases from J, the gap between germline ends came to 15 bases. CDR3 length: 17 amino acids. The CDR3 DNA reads TGTGCCAGCAGAAACCGGGACGCTGGCTCCTATAATTCACCCCTCCACTTT. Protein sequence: CASRNRDAGSYNSPLHF.

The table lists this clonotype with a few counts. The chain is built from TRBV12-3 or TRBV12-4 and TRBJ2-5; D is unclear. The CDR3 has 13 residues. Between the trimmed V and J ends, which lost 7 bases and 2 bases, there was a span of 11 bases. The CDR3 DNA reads TGTGCCAGCACCCTACAGCAGCAAGAGACCCAGTACTTC. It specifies CASTLQQQETQYF.

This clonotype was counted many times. The CDR3, as DNA: TGTGCCAGCAGTAAGGGGGACACTGAAGCTTTCTTT. Residues: CASSKGDTEAFF. The gene calls are TRBV28 and TRBJ1-1; the D gene is possibly TRBD1 (6 bases). The CDR3 has 12 residues. Per the germline V gene, CDR1 is MDHEN and CDR2 is SYDVKM. The V gene lost 5 bases and the J gene lost 3 bases, with 7 bases spanning the gap.

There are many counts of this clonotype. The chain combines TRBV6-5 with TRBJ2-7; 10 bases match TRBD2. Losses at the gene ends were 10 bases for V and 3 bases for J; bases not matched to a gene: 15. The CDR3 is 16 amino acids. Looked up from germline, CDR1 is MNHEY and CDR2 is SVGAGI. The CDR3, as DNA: TGTGCCACGGCCCTAACTAGCGGGGCATCCAACTACGAGCAGTACTTC. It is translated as CATALTSGASNYEQYF.

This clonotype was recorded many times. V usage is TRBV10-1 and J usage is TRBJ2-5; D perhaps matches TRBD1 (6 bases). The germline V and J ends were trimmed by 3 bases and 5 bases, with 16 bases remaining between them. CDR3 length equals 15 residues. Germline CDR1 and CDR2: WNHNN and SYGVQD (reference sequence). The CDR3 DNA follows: TGCGCCAGCAGTGATTCGTCTGGGGGCCAGGAGACCCAGTACTTC. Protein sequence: CASSDSSGGQETQYF.

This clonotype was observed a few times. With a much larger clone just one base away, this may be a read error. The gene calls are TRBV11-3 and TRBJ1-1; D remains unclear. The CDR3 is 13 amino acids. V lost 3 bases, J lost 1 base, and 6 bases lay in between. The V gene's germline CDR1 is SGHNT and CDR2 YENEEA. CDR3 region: CASSFSSNTEAFF. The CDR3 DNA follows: TGTGCCAGCAGCTTTTCATCGAACACTGAAGCTTTCTTT.

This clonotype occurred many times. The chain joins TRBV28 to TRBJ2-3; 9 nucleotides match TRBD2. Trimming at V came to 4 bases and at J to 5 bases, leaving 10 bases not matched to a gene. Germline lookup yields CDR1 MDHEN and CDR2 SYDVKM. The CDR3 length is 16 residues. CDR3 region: CASSSIAGAPVDTQYF. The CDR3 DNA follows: TGTGCCAGCAGTTCGATAGCGGGAGCCCCGGTAGATACGCAGTATTTT.